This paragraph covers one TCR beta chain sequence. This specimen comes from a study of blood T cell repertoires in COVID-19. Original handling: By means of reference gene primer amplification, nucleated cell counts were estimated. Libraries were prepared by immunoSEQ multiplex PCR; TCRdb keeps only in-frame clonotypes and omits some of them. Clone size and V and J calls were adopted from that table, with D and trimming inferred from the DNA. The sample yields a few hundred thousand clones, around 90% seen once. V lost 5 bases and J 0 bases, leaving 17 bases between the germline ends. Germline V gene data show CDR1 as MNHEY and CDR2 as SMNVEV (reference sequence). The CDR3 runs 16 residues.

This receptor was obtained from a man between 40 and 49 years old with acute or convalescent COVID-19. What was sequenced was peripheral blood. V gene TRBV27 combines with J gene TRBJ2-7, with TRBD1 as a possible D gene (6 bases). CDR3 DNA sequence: TGTGCCAGCAGTCGGAATACAGGGTCCAGCTCCTACGAGCAGTACTTC. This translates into CASSRNTGSSSYEQYF.